A selection of T cell receptor beta chains follows, all from one sample in a study of low-dose radiotherapy and immunotherapy resistance in tumors. TCRdb re-called the reads through MiXCR, storing one row per CDR3 protein. Among some 46,000 distinct CDR3 sequences listed, less than 30% were seen once. Material: PBMCs, obtained after low-dose radiotherapy plus immunotherapy. The receptor set was obtained from a male donor with prostate cancer. CDR3s include the opening cysteine and the closing phenylalanine or tryptophan. D genes are given only for firm matches. Expanded clones are given a class, and other clones once, few, many or no size at all.

D: -
J: TRBJ1-1
size: many
V: TRBV19
CDR3: CASSPPGGFTEAFF
DNA: TGTGCCAGTAGTCCTCCCGGGGGCTTCACTGAAGCTTTCTTT

D: -
J: TRBJ2-7
size: many
V: TRBV7-9
CDR3: CASTLSTGAYEQYF
DNA: TGTGCCAGCACCCTTTCGACAGGAGCCTACGAGCAGTACTTC

D: -
J: TRBJ1-2
size: many
V: TRBV5-8
CDR3: CASSLDRLGYTF
DNA: TGTGCCAGCAGCTTGGATCGACTTGGGTACACCTTC

D: TRBD1
J: TRBJ2-3
size: many
V: TRBV13
CDR3: CASSFRWAGGSPGDTDTQYF
DNA: TGTGCCAGCAGCTTCAGGTGGGCAGGGGGCTCGCCGGGGGATACAGATACGCAGTATTTT

D: TRBD1
J: TRBJ2-7
size: many
V: TRBV28
CDR3: CASSWARTGGIATYEQYF
DNA: TGTGCCAGCAGTTGGGCCCGGACAGGGGGTATCGCGACCTACGAGCAGTACTTC

D: TRBD2
J: TRBJ2-7
size: -
V: TRBV28
CDR3: CASSLHGTSGLSYEQYF
DNA: TGTGCCAGCAGCCTTCACGGGACTAGCGGGCTGTCCTACGAGCAGTACTTC

D: TRBD1
J: TRBJ2-1
size: -
V: TRBV29-1
CDR3: CSVEDPRDSEFYNEQFF
DNA: TGCAGCGTTGAAGACCCCAGGGACAGTGAATTCTACAATGAGCAGTTCTTC

D: TRBD2
J: TRBJ2-5
size: many
V: TRBV4-2
CDR3: CASSQEGGGARETQYF
DNA: TGTGCCAGCAGCCAAGAAGGCGGGGGGGCCAGAGAGACCCAGTACTTC

D: -
J: TRBJ2-6
size: -
V: TRBV4-2
CDR3: CASSQEGGAAVGANVLTF
DNA: TGTGCCAGCAGCCAAGAGGGGGGGGCCGCCGTAGGGGCCAACGTCCTGACTTTC

D: -
J: TRBJ2-3
size: many
V: TRBV7-3
CDR3: CASSLTAGASTDTQYF
DNA: TGTGCCAGCAGCTTAACGGCAGGTGCTAGCACAGATACGCAGTATTTT

D: -
J: TRBJ2-7
size: few
V: TRBV26
CDR3: CASSDRDRGGYEQYF
DNA: TGTGCCAGCAGTGACCGGGACAGGGGTGGGTACGAGCAGTACTTC

D: -
J: TRBJ1-3
size: -
V: TRBV12-3/TRBV12-4
CDR3: CASSWTAANSGNTIYF
DNA: TGTGCCAGCAGTTGGACAGCCGCCAACTCTGGAAACACCATATATTTT

D: -
J: TRBJ2-3
size: medium-sized
V: TRBV3-1
CDR3: CASSPAPPGSTQYF
DNA: TGTGCCAGCAGTCCTGCTCCCCCGGGAAGCACGCAGTATTTT

D: -
J: TRBJ1-2
size: many
V: TRBV6-6
CDR3: CASSIEKGYTF
DNA: TGTGCCAGCAGCATCGAAAAGGGCTACACCTTC

D: -
J: TRBJ1-1
size: many
V: TRBV9
CDR3: CASSATVNTEAFF
DNA: TGTGCCAGCAGCGCTACAGTTAACACTGAAGCTTTCTTT

D: TRBD1
J: TRBJ2-7
size: -
V: TRBV7-6
CDR3: CASSFYRGLNEQYF
DNA: TGTGCCAGCAGCTTCTACAGGGGTTTGAACGAGCAGTACTTC

D: TRBD2
J: TRBJ2-5
size: many
V: TRBV30
CDR3: CAWSPTSALRETQYF
DNA: TGTGCCTGGTCCCCTACTAGCGCCCTTCGAGAGACCCAGTACTTC

D: TRBD1
J: TRBJ1-1
size: many
V: TRBV5-1
CDR3: CASSRGQGAFKGTEAFF
DNA: TGCGCCAGCAGCCGGGGACAGGGGGCCTTCAAGGGCACTGAAGCTTTCTTT

D: TRBD1
J: TRBJ1-5
size: many
V: TRBV19
CDR3: CATGQGVSQPQHF
DNA: TGTGCCACCGGACAGGGGGTTAGTCAGCCCCAGCATTTT

D: -
J: TRBJ1-2
size: medium-sized
V: TRBV6-1
CDR3: CASSAGSGYTF
DNA: TGTGCCAGCAGCGCGGGGTCTGGCTACACCTTC

D: -
J: TRBJ2-2
size: many
V: TRBV20-1
CDR3: CSASRGVTGELFF
DNA: TGCAGTGCTAGTCGTGGGGTCACCGGGGAGCTGTTTTTT

D: -
J: TRBJ2-3
size: -
V: TRBV20-1
CDR3: CSASDTLTDTQYF
DNA: TGCAGTGCCTCGGACACTCTCACAGATACGCAGTATTTT

D: TRBD1
J: TRBJ1-1
size: -
V: TRBV5-1
CDR3: CASSLDLDRANTEAFF
DNA: TGCGCCAGCAGCTTGGACCTGGACAGGGCGAACACTGAAGCTTTCTTT

D: -
J: TRBJ2-7
size: many
V: TRBV7-3
CDR3: CASSLTAGYEQYF
DNA: TGTGCCAGCAGCTTAACGGCCGGCTACGAGCAGTACTTC

D: -
J: TRBJ2-7
size: -
V: TRBV2
CDR3: CASKNDRSTYEQYF
DNA: TGTGCCAGCAAGAACGACAGGTCTACCTACGAGCAGTACTTC

D: TRBD2
J: TRBJ2-2
size: many
V: TRBV20-1
CDR3: CSASTGGPTGELFF
DNA: TGCAGTGCTAGTACGGGAGGGCCTACCGGGGAGCTGTTTTTT

D: TRBD2
J: TRBJ2-1
size: -
V: TRBV15
CDR3: CATSSRKSAGGVHGEQFF
DNA: TGTGCCACCAGCAGTCGAAAATCGGCGGGAGGGGTTCATGGAGAGCAGTTCTTC

D: -
J: TRBJ2-2
size: many
V: TRBV28
CDR3: CASSFYGGTGELFF
DNA: TGTGCCAGCAGTTTTTATGGGGGCACCGGGGAGCTGTTTTTT

D: -
J: TRBJ2-1
size: -
V: TRBV13
CDR3: CASSYKDEQFF
DNA: TGTGCCAGCAGCTACAAGGATGAGCAGTTCTTC

D: -
J: TRBJ2-3
size: -
V: TRBV5-6
CDR3: CASSPDRGGGTDTQYF
DNA: TGTGCCAGCAGCCCAGACAGGGGAGGGGGCACAGATACGCAGTATTTT

D: -
J: TRBJ2-3
size: many
V: TRBV11-2
CDR3: CASSSEGDTQYF
DNA: TGTGCCAGCAGCTCGGAAGGGGATACGCAGTATTTT

D: -
J: TRBJ1-5
size: many
V: TRBV20-1
CDR3: CSARGFDRINQPQHF
DNA: TGCAGTGCTAGAGGATTCGACAGGATTAATCAGCCCCAGCATTTT

D: -
J: TRBJ1-2
size: -
V: TRBV5-1
CDR3: CASSLDRNYGYTF
DNA: TGCGCCAGCAGCTTGGACAGAAACTATGGCTACACCTTC

D: TRBD2
J: TRBJ2-5
size: -
V: TRBV7-4
CDR3: CASSNGLAGEETQYF
DNA: TGTGCCAGCAGCAACGGACTAGCGGGAGAAGAGACCCAGTACTTC

D: TRBD2
J: TRBJ2-3
size: many
V: TRBV6-6
CDR3: CASSYSSLAGGRTDTQYF
DNA: TGTGCCAGCAGTTACTCCTCGCTAGCGGGGGGTAGGACAGATACGCAGTATTTT

D: TRBD2
J: TRBJ2-4
size: many
V: TRBV27
CDR3: CASSPLKRGAPDIQYF
DNA: TGTGCCAGCAGTCCCCTTAAGCGGGGGGCCCCAGACATTCAGTACTTC

D: -
J: TRBJ2-1
size: many
V: TRBV6-4
CDR3: CASSPVFNYNEQFF
DNA: TGTGCCAGCAGCCCTGTTTTCAACTACAATGAGCAGTTCTTC

D: -
J: TRBJ2-1
size: many
V: TRBV6-2/TRBV6-3
CDR3: CASSTTRYNEQFF
DNA: TGTGCCAGCAGTACCACTCGATACAATGAGCAGTTCTTC

D: TRBD2
J: TRBJ2-1
size: many
V: TRBV6-2/TRBV6-3
CDR3: CASSRTSGSADEQFF
DNA: TGTGCCAGCAGTCGGACTAGCGGGAGTGCCGATGAGCAGTTCTTC

D: TRBD1
J: TRBJ2-3
size: -
V: TRBV7-9
CDR3: CASRWGQGTDTQYF
DNA: TGTGCCAGCAGATGGGGACAGGGTACAGATACGCAGTATTTT

D: -
J: TRBJ1-2
size: many
V: TRBV5-4
CDR3: CASSSLTDRYGYTF
DNA: TGTGCCAGCAGCTCCCTGACAGATCGTTATGGCTACACCTTC

D: TRBD1
J: TRBJ2-7
size: many
V: TRBV5-5
CDR3: CASSFLGQGSYEQYF
DNA: TGTGCCAGCAGCTTTTTAGGACAGGGGTCCTACGAGCAGTACTTC